This TCR beta chain comes out of a study of blood T cell repertoires in COVID-19. About the study: Specimens from acute and convalescent COVID-19 originated in the United States, Italy and Spain. The cDNA or gDNA used as material had been derived from T cells, B-cell-depleted T cells, or PBMCs.

As processed by the authors: Estimated nucleated cell counts came from reference gene primer amplification. Here immunoSEQ multiplex PCR was the method, and the copy in TCRdb shows in-frame clones only, minus some. V, J and clone size reflect that table, while D and trimming were determined from the DNA. The sample includes around 150,000 clones, roughly 79% of them seen just once. This CDR3 has 13 amino acids. V shed 5 bases and J shed 3 bases, with 11 bases lying between them. Germline loops: CDR1 GTSNPN, CDR2 SVGIG (reference sequence). There are a few counts of this clone. This TCR was recovered from a man aged 50 to 60 with active or convalescent COVID-19. The J gene is TRBJ1-5, the V gene TRBV30; TRBD1 might be the D (5 bases). The sequenced sample consisted of peripheral blood. The CDR3 DNA reads TGTGCCTGGCGAGACAGCTCCAATCAGCCCCAGCATTTT. It encodes CAWRDSSNQPQHF.